The clone carrying this T cell receptor beta chain was seen a few times. The sample originates from a study of identical twins. Each CDR3 protein is one row after TCRdb ran MiXCR on the 5' RACE reads. Among 200,000 to 250,000 distinct CDR3 sequences listed, around 6.9% were seen once. This same sample was also taken into another study, of yellow fever vaccine responses in identical twins.

The TCR comes from a woman aged 18 to 35 in good health. The sequencing input was memory (CD45RO+) T cells sorted from blood.

CDR3: CASSAGGTGFLEQFF. The CDR3 bases are TGTGCCAGCAGCGCCGGCGGGACAGGGTTTCTTGAGCAGTTCTTC. The gene calls are TRBV9 and TRBJ2-1, with TRBD1 matching over 9 bases. CDR3 size: 15 residues. The J segment lost 9 bases and the V segment lost 3 bases, leaving 10 bases of the junction unmatched. The V gene's germline CDR1 is SGDLS and CDR2 YYNGEE.